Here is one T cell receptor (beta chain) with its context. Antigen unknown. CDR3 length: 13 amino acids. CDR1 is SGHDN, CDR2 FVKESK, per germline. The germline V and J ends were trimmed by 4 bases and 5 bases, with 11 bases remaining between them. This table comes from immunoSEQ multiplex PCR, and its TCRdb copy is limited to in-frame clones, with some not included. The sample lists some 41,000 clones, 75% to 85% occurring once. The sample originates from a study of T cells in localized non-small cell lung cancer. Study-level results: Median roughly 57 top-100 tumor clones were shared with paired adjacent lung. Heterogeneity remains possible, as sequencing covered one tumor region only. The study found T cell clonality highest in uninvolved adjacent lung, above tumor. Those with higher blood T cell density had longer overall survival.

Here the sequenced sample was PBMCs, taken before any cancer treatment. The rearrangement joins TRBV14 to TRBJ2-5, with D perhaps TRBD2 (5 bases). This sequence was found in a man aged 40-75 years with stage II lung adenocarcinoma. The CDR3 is CASSRERRETQYF. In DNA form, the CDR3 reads TGTGCCAGCAGCCGGGAGCGGAGGGAGACCCAGTACTTC.